The clone carrying this T cell receptor (beta chain) was counted only a few times. Germline CDR1 and CDR2: DFQATT and SNEGSKA (reference sequence). Trimming took off 2 bases at V and 1 base at J, with 4 bases between the two ends. This CDR3 has 12 residues. The sample originates from a study of blood T cells in healthy people across ages. It was with a sample-barcoded 5' primer and a J-beta primer mix that a second PCR of roughly 6 to 12 cycles was run. TCRdb reprocessed the 5' RACE reads with MiXCR, giving one entry per CDR3 protein. The sample has hundreds of thousands of distinct CDR3 sequences; around 45% are singletons.

The chain carries TRBV20-1 and TRBJ2-3; no definite D call. Sequencing was performed on blood. The clonotype was recovered from a man aged 55 to 69 in good health. The CDR3 loop is CSARWGTDTQYF. As DNA, the CDR3 is TGCAGTGCTAGATGGGGCACAGATACGCAGTATTTT.